This T cell receptor (beta chain) appears in the sequencing data of a study of cytomegalovirus exposure and HLA in healthy donors (TCRdb year 2017). For the wider study: An earlier analysis of roughly 570 of the donors reported 250 to 350 Gb of sequence data and about 120 million unique TCR beta sequences obtained from roughly 170 million T cells. An early release that covered several hundred HLA-typed donors contained about 300 gigabases of sequencing data and 85 million to 100 million unique TCR sequences. Of the roughly 400 genotyped donors, roughly 80% fell in the genetic ancestry cluster associated with self-reported Caucasian donors. The aim of the study was to test whether cataloging public T cell receptors could identify signatures of past pathogen exposure. The T cell repertoires of some 670 subjects were profiled by immunosequencing and related to cytomegalovirus serostatus. A separate validation cohort of roughly 110 different subjects was used in addition to the roughly 700-subject first cohort. High-throughput TCR immunosequencing, statistical association of individual TCRs with disease status, and machine learning were combined to predict cytomegalovirus infection status. To study patterns of TCR occurrence, a later analysis re-analyzed previously published TCR beta repertoires from 700 or so donors and added high-resolution HLA genotyping. Rather than using new phenotypic data, the later analysis identified candidate immune exposures from TCR beta sequences and from how often those sequences occurred across donors. An earlier analysis of several hundred of the donors applied high-throughput TCR beta sequencing to assess whether each TCR beta V gene segment acted as functional or pseudogenic. Alongside the repertoire data, information on donor age, sex, ethnicity and CMV serostatus was compiled. In a later genetic analysis, genome-wide SNP genotypes for about three fifths of the roughly 670 donors were used, and that subset was treated as a discovery cohort. Every repertoire in the discovery cohort had been generated on one and the same sequencing platform. Class I and class II HLA loci were covered by the typing at four-digit resolution. Typing coverage varied by locus: roughly 620-640 donors for A, B, C, DRB1 and DQB1; approximately 500 for DQA1; around 570 for DPA1; fewer than 480 for DPB1. Five DR-DQ haplotypes were handled as single units for association and clustering, since linkage in the cohort was strong. Across about 380 genotyped donors of the cohort, an average of roughly 230,000 unique TCR beta nucleotide sequences per donor were sequenced, and roughly a sixth of those sequences were non-productive. The paper as a whole reports these results and caveats: A later analysis reported that several top co-occurrence clusters appeared linked to parvovirus B19, influenza, CMV and Epstein-Barr virus. Correlated functional status among segregating V segments might be attributable to linkage disequilibrium, but an unknown experimental factor could not be ruled out. In a later analysis, the rate of TCR association differed among HLA loci, with DRB1 alleles having the most associated TCRs and HLA-C alleles having the fewest. Over 15 rarely observed V segments, including chromosome 9 orphons, were excluded from the earlier analysis of a few hundred of the donors because counts were too low. A cluster of highly shared sequence variants was judged likely to be a technical artifact of the sequencing pipeline. It was suggested by the authors that the approach could potentially be generalized to other disease states and immunological phenotypes. A later analysis found that HLA-associated TCR beta chains were more clonally expanded and had lower generation probabilities than equally common non-associated chains. Because the 87-base-pair reads could not distinguish some IMGT-functional V segments, including TRBV6-2 and TRBV6-3, those segments were excluded. A later analysis found that most CMV-associated TCR beta chains appeared HLA-restricted, with HLA associations seemingly driven largely by CMV exposure. Sequencing depth was assumed to be roughly uniform across donors in the presence/absence analyses, though that assumption may not hold. The only immune exposure information available for the cohort was CMV serostatus. Assigning TCR associations to individual alleles was difficult when HLA alleles, especially DR and DQ, strongly co-occurred. A later analysis associated about 17,000 TCR beta sequences with specific HLA alleles at a false discovery rate of 0.05. Across donors, most TCR sequences were observed very rarely, whereas some public TCRs were present in many individuals. Cytomegalovirus status was reported to be diagnosed by the classifier with high specificity and sensitivity in both the original and validation cohorts. In an earlier analysis of roughly 560 of the donors, most TCR beta V segments were observed in productive rearrangements about 87% or about 30% of the time, broadly matching IMGT annotations. In the study, about 150 TCR beta chains were listed as associated with cytomegalovirus. An association between a missense DCLRE1C variant and V-gene and J-gene trimming of TCR beta chains was found in a later genetic analysis and replicated in an independent cohort. Compared with the approximately 710-donor mean, donors in an Asian-associated ancestry cluster had fewer N-insertions in productive TCRs, according to a later genetic analysis. In this cohort, only TCR beta chains were sequenced, and detectable features were limited by the absence of alpha or paired-chain data. Because some donors lacked HLA typing at each locus, the association tests relied only on the typed subset. A further reported finding was that TCR beta sequences accurately predicted the HLA-A and HLA-B alleles for most subjects in the first cohort. Three of the identified cytomegalovirus-associated TCR beta chains were confirmed in vitro to be specific for cytomegalovirus antigens.

The cohort comprised 670 or so healthy bone marrow donors. At the time of sampling, all cohort members were nominally healthy, though unrecorded immune exposures were likely present. The donor tested CMV seronegative, placing the donor among the roughly 340 seronegative members of the cohort. A peripheral blood sample was collected from each donor, and TCR beta sequencing was performed on peripheral blood mononuclear cells. Genomic DNA extraction from the blood cell samples was performed with the Qiagen DNeasy Blood Extraction Kit. The library was generated by the immunoSEQ multiplex PCR assay. The multiplex PCR relied on a mix of 60 forward primers for TCR Vbeta segments and 13 reverse primers for TCR Jbeta segments. Amplification of the CDR3 region of rearranged TCR beta genes was performed with a multiplex PCR assay on genomic DNA. On the Illumina HiSeq System, the amplified TCR beta libraries were sequenced as 87-base-pair reads. For the original study's pipeline: Across the 600 to 700 repertoires, a later analysis counted about 81 million unique TCR beta chains, 9 million to 14 million of which were shared by at least two donors. To remove PCR and sequencing errors, raw reads were error-corrected and collapsed into unique sequences using a nearest-neighbor algorithm that merged closely related sequences. To assign V, D and J gene segments, CDR3 sequences were aligned to IMGT reference sequences. Each retained sequence needed at least a six-nucleotide match to both a V gene segment and a J gene segment. A rearrangement was called productive if the CDR3 had no stop codons and remained in frame with V and J, and every other rearrangement was called non-productive. CDR3 was defined by IMGT convention, running from the second conserved V-encoded cysteine to the conserved J-encoded phenylalanine. Sequences without an unambiguous match to a single V gene segment were excluded from the earlier analysis of approximately 560 of the donors. An earlier analysis of fewer than 750 of the donors classified V segments as functional when productive rearrangements were above 56.7% and as segregating when the standard deviation between donors was above 5%. A statistical classification framework was built to diagnose cytomegalovirus status from the catalog of TCR beta chain sequences. In a later analysis, TCR nucleotide sequences were compared against IMGT/GENE-DB human TR gene sequences so that V and J genes could be assigned. The TCRdist pipeline was used in a later analysis to assign CDR3 sequences and most-parsimonious VDJ recombination scenarios. In a later analysis, each TCR beta chain was defined by its CDR3 amino acid sequence together with its V-gene family, and reads without a unique V-gene family were excluded. To address suspected cross-contamination and a sequencing artifact, a later analysis removed 550 to 750 highly shared, low-generation-probability nucleotide sequences. In a later analysis, a clonal expansion index for each public chain was calculated from normalized within-repertoire ranks of inferred template counts. In a later analysis, generation probabilities were computed with a VDJ recombination model fitted to out-of-frame rearrangements, and the resulting probabilities were checked against IGoR. In a later analysis, hypergeometric tests were used to score TCR-TCR, TCR-HLA and TCR-CMV co-occurrence, with a repertoire-size bias correction applied to TCR pairs. To estimate false discovery rates, a later analysis permuted the HLA or CMV assignments 20 times. In a later analysis, co-occurring TCRs were grouped using DBSCAN, with TCRdist sequence similarity added in when clustering inside HLA-allele-positive subsets. Repertoires with fewer than 30,000 or more than 120,000 public chains were left out of co-occurrence clustering, as were about five repertoires with anomalous nucleotide sharing. This immuneACCESS table, as held by TCRdb, lists in-frame sequences with V and J called but not all clones. Of the missing ones, under half trace to an unresolved V gene in checked studies; the others have no known cause. That table is the source of V, J and clone size, and D and trimming were worked out from the DNA. The sample table contains approximately 110,000 clones; only one count was recorded for 65% to 85% of them. Jointly, the top ten make up 5.6% of the sample.

This clone occurred a few times. The clone's antigen remains unknown. Per-base quality was not reported, and no clone a single base away is much larger than it. The germline V gene yields MNHNS for CDR1 and SASEGT for CDR2. From the cysteine up to the phenylalanine, the CDR3 has a length of 15 residues. This entry keeps only the CDR3 DNA: 45 bases, framed from base 1. Trimmed from V: 5 bases; trimmed from J: 5 bases; junction bases lacking a gene match: 7. This TCR was sampled from a male donor in good health and CMV-seronegative. The rearrangement combines TRBV6-1 with TRBJ2-1; 9 of the junction bases match TRBD1. The sequencing input was PBMCs. The nucleotide sequence reads as follows: TGTGCCAGCAGTCCCCGGGACAGGGTTAACAATGAGCAGTTCTTC. This encodes CASSPRDRVNNEQFF.